Listed here are 26 T cell receptor beta chains from one sample, sequenced in a study of blood T cells in healthy people across ages. With a J-beta primer mix and a sample-barcoded 5' primer, a second PCR ran about 7 to 11 cycles. A single record per CDR3 protein comes from TCRdb applying MiXCR to the 5' RACE reads. The sample lists 1,100,000 or so distinct CDR3 sequences; 40% to 45% were seen once. Sequencing was done on a sample of blood. The origin of the receptors is a woman aged 60-70 years in good health.

The V gene is TRBV11-2, the J gene TRBJ2-7; D may be TRBD1 or TRBD2 (6 bases each). TRBJ2-5 matches the DNA end more closely, so the J call is doubtful. Germline V CDR1 and CDR2: SGHAT, FQNNGV. The CDR3 contains 16 residues. DNA for the CDR3: TGTGCCAGCAGCTTGGGGGCCTCCCTAGGGGGGGAGACCCAGTACTTC. It encodes CASSLGASLGGETQYF.

This chain links TRBV5-5 with TRBJ2-7, with 9 bases identical to TRBD2. CDR3 length equals 17 residues. Germline values: CDR1 SGHKS, CDR2 YYEKEE (reference sequence). V shed 4 bases, J shed 3 bases, and the junction held 14 bases outside the gene matches. The CDR3, as DNA: TGTGCCAGCAGCAGACTTCAATCAGCGGGAGGAAACTACGAGCAGTACTTC. The encoded protein is CASSRLQSAGGNYEQYF. The variable domain in full, with the rest retrieved from reference TRBV5-5 and TRBJ2-7, is DAGVTQSPTHLIKTRGQQVTLRCSPISGHKSVSWYQQVLGQGPQFIFQYYEKEERGRGNFPDRFSARQFPNYSSELNVNALLLGDSALYLCASSRLQSAGGNYEQYFGPGTRLTVT.

This clonotype was counted between two and nine times. The chain joins TRBV7-2 to TRBJ2-4; no clear D gene. This CDR3 has 16 residues. Germline assignment: CDR1 SGHTA and CDR2 FQGNSA. Trimming left V 5 bases short and J 1 base short, with 15 bases between. The CDR3 DNA follows: TGTGCCAGCAGCGCAACTTCGTCCGGGGCCAAAAACATTCAGTACTTC. Protein: CASSATSSGAKNIQYF.

This clonotype was seen only a few times. The chain recombines TRBV7-9 with TRBJ2-7; 8 positions agree with TRBD2. Germline loops: CDR1 SEHNR, CDR2 FQNEAQ (reference sequence). V was pared by 3 bases and J by 0 bases, with 4 bases of the junction left unmatched. CDR3 length: 15 residues. DNA of the CDR3: TGTGCCAGCAGCTTTACTAGCGGAGCCTCCTACGAGCAGTACTTC. It encodes CASSFTSGASYEQYF.

The rearrangement uses TRBV7-9 and TRBJ2-7; D is possibly TRBD1 (6 bases). The CDR3 contains 14 residues. Germline lookup yields CDR1 SEHNR and CDR2 FQNEAQ (reference sequence). The V and J ends lost 1 base and 4 bases respectively, with 11 bases between them. As DNA, the CDR3 is TGTGCCAGCAGCTTAGATGTGACAGGTTACGAGCAGTACTTC. Translated, it gives CASSLDVTGYEQYF. The full variable domain, in which reference TRBV7-9 and TRBJ2-7 provide the parts outside the CDR3, is DTGVSQNPRHKITKRGQNVTFRCDPISEHNRLYWYRQTLGQGPEFLTYFQNEAQLEKSRLLSDRFSAERPKGSFSTLEIQRTEQGDSAMYLCASSLDVTGYEQYFGPGTRLTVT.

The gene calls are TRBV5-1 and TRBJ2-5; TRBD2 might be the D (6 bases). Near its end, the DNA agrees better with TRBJ2-7, so the J call may be wrong. This CDR3 is 15 amino acids long. Germline CDR1 reads SGHRS; CDR2 reads YFSETQ. CDR3 bases: TGCGCCAGCAGCTTGATCGTGGACTATGCGGCCGAGCAGTACTTC. As protein: CASSLIVDYAAEQYF.

In this sample, this clonotype turned up a few times. A much larger clone differs from this one at a single base, so this may be a read error. The gene calls are TRBV29-1 and TRBJ2-5; TRBD2 might be the D (6 bases). The CDR3 consists of 13 residues. V was trimmed by 7 bases and J by 11 bases, leaving 23 bases between them. Germline V gives CDR1 SQVTM, CDR2 ANQGSEA. The CDR3 region is CSAGSTRYNEQYF. CDR3 bases: TGCAGCGCTGGATCGACTAGGTACAATGAGCAGTACTTC.

This clonotype has only a few counts. The CDR3: CASSYNRDLAQETQYF. CDR3 coding DNA: TGTGCCAGCAGTTACAACCGGGACCTGGCCCAAGAGACCCAGTACTTC. The genes are TRBV6-5 and TRBJ2-5; D tentatively fits TRBD1 or TRBD2 (5 bases each). The germline gives CDR1 MNHEY, CDR2 SVGAGI. The CDR3 totals 16 residues. The V and J ends lost 2 bases and 1 base respectively, with 14 bases between them.

This clonotype has more than one count but fewer than ten. The chain couples TRBV4-2 to TRBJ1-2; a possible D gene is TRBD1 (5 bases). The CDR3 spans 15 residues. Trimming pared 0 bases from V and 4 bases from J, leaving 12 bases between. Germline CDR1 reads LGHNA; CDR2 reads YNFKEQ. The CDR3 DNA sequence: TGTGCCAGCAGCCAAGATCCCAGGGCGGGCTATGGCTACACCTTC. Its translation is CASSQDPRAGYGYTF.

The chain carries TRBV7-9 and TRBJ1-4, with TRBD1 as a possible D gene (6 bases). The germline V and J ends were trimmed by 5 bases and 7 bases, with 17 bases remaining between them. CDR3 length: 15 amino acids. Looked up from germline, CDR1 is SEHNR and CDR2 is FQNEAQ (reference sequence). The CDR3 bases are TGTGCCAGCAGCCTGAACCAGGGGTTGACTGAAAAACTGTTTTTT. Its translation is CASSLNQGLTEKLFF. The complete variable domain, with remaining parts taken from reference TRBV7-9 and TRBJ1-4, reads DTGVSQNPRHKITKRGQNVTFRCDPISEHNRLYWYRQTLGQGPEFLTYFQNEAQLEKSRLLSDRFSAERPKGSFSTLEIQRTEQGDSAMYLCASSLNQGLTEKLFFGSGTQLSVL.

V and J are TRBV12-3 or TRBV12-4 and TRBJ1-4; D call uncertain. V lost 5 bases and J 0 bases, leaving 10 bases between the germline ends. The CDR3 runs to 15 residues. The CDR3 region is CASSRTRATNEKLFF. The DNA for the CDR3 is TGTGCCAGCAGTCGGACCCGCGCAACTAATGAAAAACTGTTTTTT.

The J gene is TRBJ1-2, the V gene TRBV27; TRBD1 agrees at 9 bases. Germline loops: CDR1 MNHEY, CDR2 SMNVEV (reference sequence). The trim removed 4 bases at V and 5 bases at J, leaving 5 bases unmatched. The length of the CDR3 is 14 residues. CDR3: CASSSADRGYGYTF. The DNA of the CDR3 is TGTGCCAGCAGTTCCGCCGACAGGGGGTATGGCTACACCTTC.

V is TRBV10-1 and J is TRBJ2-5; 10 bases map to TRBD2. The CDR3 consists of 18 residues. The ends lost 9 bases at V and 1 base at J; junction bases unmatched: 17. The germline CDR1 and CDR2 sequences are WNHNN and SYGVQD (reference sequence). The CDR3 is CARISSGRTRGIQETQYF. CDR3 sequence (DNA): TGCGCCAGGATCTCTAGCGGGAGAACGAGGGGTATCCAAGAGACCCAGTACTTC.

Turning to this clonotype: The junction departs from the called germline gene at one end, perhaps through a read error. The chain is built from TRBV13 and TRBJ2-5, with 8 bases fitting TRBD1. CDR3 length equals 15 residues. The germline CDR1 and CDR2 sequences are PRHDT and FYEKMQ (reference sequence). As DNA, the CDR3 is TGTGCCAGCAGCTTAGTAACAGGGGGTCAAGAGGCCCAGTACTTC. It encodes CASSLVTGGQEAQYF.

This clonotype was recorded a few times. V and J are TRBV20-1 and TRBJ1-6; possibly TRBD1 for D (6 bases). There are 15 residues in the CDR3. From germline, CDR1 is DFQATT and CDR2 SNEGSKA (reference sequence). The germline V and J ends were trimmed by 6 bases and 5 bases, with 17 bases remaining between them. Written as DNA, the CDR3 is TGCAGTGCCCCGGGGGGCGATCATGATAATTCACCCCTCCACTTT. It translates to CSAPGGDHDNSPLHF.

Of note for this clonotype: Since a much larger clone is just one base distant, this may be a read error. The chain recombines TRBV5-4 with TRBJ2-5; 8 nucleotides agree with TRBD2. Germline lookup yields CDR1 SGHNT and CDR2 YYREEE (reference sequence). V shed 0 bases and J 1 base; nucleotides not matched to a gene: 2. The CDR3 totals 15 residues. The CDR3 reads CASSLGLALQETQYF. DNA for the CDR3: TGTGCCAGCAGCTTGGGACTAGCGCTCCAAGAGACCCAGTACTTC.

The rearrangement joins TRBV29-1 to TRBJ1-1, with no clear D. Looked up from germline, CDR1 is SQVTM and CDR2 is ANQGSEA. This CDR3 comprises 12 residues. CDR3 in amino acids: CNVVQPNTEAFF. The CDR3 DNA reads TGCAACGTGGTTCAGCCGAACACTGAAGCTTTCTTT.

The chain has TRBV5-1 and TRBJ2-1; D might be TRBD1 (5 bases). Germline V gene lookup returns CDR1 SGHRS and CDR2 YFSETQ. The CDR3 extends over 15 amino acids. V gave up 3 bases and J gave up 10 bases, with 20 bases separating them. CDR3 sequence (DNA): TGCGCCAGCAGCTCAGGAGTAACAGGATTAGGGGAGCAGTTCTTC. Its protein product is CASSSGVTGLGEQFF.

The chain is built from TRBV6-1 and TRBJ1-2; D is ambiguous. This CDR3 contains 18 residues. Germline V gene lookup returns CDR1 MNHNS and CDR2 SASEGT. V shed 5 bases and J shed 4 bases, with 26 bases lying between them. Here the CDR3 DNA reads TGTGCCAGCAGTCTATCAGCCGTTTCCGACTCCGTCGCCTATGGCTACACCTTC. It translates to CASSLSAVSDSVAYGYTF.

J is TRBJ2-2 and V is TRBV7-9; 14 bases line up with TRBD2. Germline CDR1 and CDR2: SEHNR and FQNEAQ (reference sequence). The CDR3 covers 17 residues. Trimming at V came to 1 base and at J to 6 bases, leaving 4 bases not matched to a gene. The DNA of the CDR3 is TGTGCCAGCAGCTTAGGACTAGCGGGAGGGCCGTCCGGGGAGCTGTTTTTT. Amino acid sequence: CASSLGLAGGPSGELFF.

This clonotype was seen at least ten times. This rearrangement joins TRBV10-2 to TRBJ2-5, with TRBD2 identical over 9 bases. Looked up from germline, CDR1 is WSHSY and CDR2 is SAAADI. This CDR3 contains 11 residues. The CDR3 sequence is CGVTSGETQYF. CDR3 nucleotides: TGCGGAGTGACTAGCGGAGAGACCCAGTACTTC.

This chain joins TRBV13 and TRBJ2-3, with 10 bases identical to TRBD2. CDR3 length equals 16 residues. The ends lost 3 bases at V and 4 bases at J; junction bases unmatched: 7. Germline assignment: CDR1 PRHDT and CDR2 FYEKMQ (reference sequence). As DNA, the CDR3 is TGTGCCAGCAGCTTTTACGGGACTAGCGTTGCAGATACGCAGTATTTT. This encodes CASSFYGTSVADTQYF.

This clonotype occurred a few times. The CDR3 DNA is TGTGCCAGCAGTTTCCTCTCCTACAATGAGCAGTTCTTC. Protein: CASSFLSYNEQFF. The chain uses TRBV12-3 or TRBV12-4 and TRBJ2-1; D gene unclear. The length of the CDR3 is 13 residues. V was clipped by 3 bases and J by 0 bases, with 3 bases between them.

CDR3 sequence: CASSLASAGGQNPLYEQYF. The CDR3 DNA reads TGTGCCAGCAGCTTAGCGTCAGCGGGAGGGCAGAACCCCCTTTACGAGCAGTACTTC. The chain employs TRBV7-2 and TRBJ2-5, with 10 bases lining up with TRBD2. The DNA matches TRBJ2-7 better at its end, which makes the J call doubtful. CDR3 length equals 19 residues. Germline CDR1 reads SGHTA; CDR2 reads FQGNSA.

The chain recombines TRBV5-1 with TRBJ1-1, with D perhaps matching TRBD1 (5 bases). Germline CDR1 is SGHRS and CDR2 is YFSETQ. V lost 4 bases and J 2 bases, leaving 12 bases between the germline ends. The CDR3 sequence is 14 residues long. The CDR3: CASSHGGANTEAFF. The CDR3 DNA sequence: TGCGCCAGCAGCCACGGAGGGGCCAACACTGAAGCTTTCTTT.

Only a few counts were recorded for this clonotype. V gene TRBV5-1 combines with J gene TRBJ2-1; 12 bases are shared with TRBD2. After removal of 2 bases from V and 6 bases from J, the junction contained 6 bases not matched to a gene. The CDR3 covers 16 residues. CDR1 SGHRS and CDR2 YFSETQ come from the germline V gene. The CDR3 DNA reads TGCGCCAGCAGCTTAAAGATGACTAGCGGGAGCAATGAGCAGTTCTTC. Its protein product is CASSLKMTSGSNEQFF.